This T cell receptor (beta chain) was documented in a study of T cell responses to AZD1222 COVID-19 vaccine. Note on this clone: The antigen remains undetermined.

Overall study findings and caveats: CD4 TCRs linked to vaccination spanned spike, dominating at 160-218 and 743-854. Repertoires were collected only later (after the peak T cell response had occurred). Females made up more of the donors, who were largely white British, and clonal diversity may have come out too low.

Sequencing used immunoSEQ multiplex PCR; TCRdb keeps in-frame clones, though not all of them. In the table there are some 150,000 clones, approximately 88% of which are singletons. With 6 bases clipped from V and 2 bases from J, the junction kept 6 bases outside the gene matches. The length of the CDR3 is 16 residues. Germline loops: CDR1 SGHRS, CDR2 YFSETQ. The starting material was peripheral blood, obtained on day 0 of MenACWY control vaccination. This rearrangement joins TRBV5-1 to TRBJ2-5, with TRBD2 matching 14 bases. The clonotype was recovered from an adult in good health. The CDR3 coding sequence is TGCGCCAGCAAGGGACTAGCGGGAGATGGGCAAGAGACCCAGTACTTC. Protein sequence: CASKGLAGDGQETQYF. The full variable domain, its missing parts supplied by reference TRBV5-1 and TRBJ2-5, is KAGVTQTPRYLIKTRGQQVTLSCSPISGHRSVSWYQQTPGQGLQFLFEYFSETQRNKGNFPGRFSGRQFSNSRSEMNVSTLELGDSALYLCASKGLAGDGQETQYFGPGTRLLVL.